Below, 12 T cell receptor beta chains from the same sample are listed, as sequenced in a study of cytomegalovirus exposure and HLA in healthy donors. A multiplex PCR was run with 60 Vbeta primers and 13 Jbeta primers. TCRdb's copy holds only in-frame clones and misses some; the assay was immunoSEQ multiplex PCR. Among about 78,000 clones, over 55% were seen once, and the ten largest hold less than 7.5%. The material sequenced was PBMCs. Receptors were obtained from a man aged 25 to 45 in good health and CMV-seropositive.

The V gene is TRBV6-6, the J gene TRBJ1-5, with D possibly TRBD1 on 6 matching bases. V lost 10 bases and J lost 0, with 16 bases in between. The CDR3 extends over 15 amino acids. Per the germline V gene, CDR1 is MNHNY and CDR2 is SVGAGI (reference sequence). This CDR3 reads CATTLIQGSNQPQHF. The CDR3 DNA follows: TGTGCCACTACGTTAATACAGGGTAGCAATCAGCCCCAGCATTTT.

The chain joins TRBV2 to TRBJ2-7; 13 nucleotides agree with TRBD2. The CDR3 spans 15 residues. In germline, CDR1 is SNHLY, CDR2 FYNNEI. Unmatched junction bases numbered 2, after V lost 6 bases and J lost 0 bases. This CDR3 is CASSWTSGSSYEQYF. The CDR3 DNA reads as TGTGCCAGCAGCTGGACTAGCGGGAGCTCCTACGAGCAGTACTTC.

The rearrangement links TRBV19 to TRBJ2-5; possible D gene TRBD2, 5 bases. V lost 1 base, J lost 2 bases, and 14 bases lay in between. CDR3 length: 16 amino acids. CDR1 is LNHDA and CDR2 is SQIVND in the germline V gene (reference sequence). The CDR3 sequence: CASSIGGVSPQETQYF. CDR3 DNA sequence: TGTGCCAGTAGTATAGGGGGAGTGAGCCCTCAAGAGACCCAGTACTTC.

About this clone: The junction departs from germline at one end; a sequencing error may be responsible. The chain couples TRBV7-7 to TRBJ2-1, with 8 nucleotides matching TRBD2. The CDR3 runs 13 residues. The germline V gene has CDR1 SSHAT and CDR2 FNYEAQ (reference sequence). As DNA, the CDR3 is TGTGCTAGCAGCCAGACTAGCGACAATGAGCAGTTCTTC. This gives the protein CASSQTSDNEQFF.

The chain carries TRBV19 and TRBJ1-2; D ambiguous. From germline, CDR1 is LNHDA and CDR2 SQIVND (reference sequence). The CDR3 extends over 13 amino acids. The V and J ends lost 3 bases and 6 bases respectively, with 11 bases between them. Here the CDR3 reads CASSILVTNGYTF. For the CDR3, the DNA is TGTGCCAGTAGTATCCTCGTGACAAATGGCTACACCTTC.

This clone was seen a single time. The chain is built from TRBV7-6 and TRBJ2-7; the match to TRBD2 covers 14 bases. Germline lookup yields CDR1 SGHVS and CDR2 FNYEAQ. With V trimmed by 3 bases and J by 2 bases, 6 bases remained unmatched. This CDR3 has 17 amino acids. CDR3 protein: CASSLGTSGSTPYEQYF. The CDR3 DNA is TGTGCCAGCAGCTTGGGGACTAGCGGGAGCACCCCCTACGAGCAGTACTTC. The entire variable domain, with the rest obtained from reference TRBV7-6 and TRBJ2-7, is as follows: GAGVSQSPRYKVTKRGQDVALRCDPISGHVSLYWYRQALGQGPEFLTYFNYEAQQDKSGLPNDRFSAERPEGSISTLTIQRTEQRDSAMYRCASSLGTSGSTPYEQYFGPGTRLTVT.

The table lists this clone with a few counts. V gene TRBV2 combines with J gene TRBJ2-5; D may be TRBD2 (5 bases). The J call is doubtful: the DNA matches TRBJ2-7 better. This CDR3 has 16 residues. The germline CDR1 and CDR2 sequences are SNHLY and FYNNEI. DNA for the CDR3: TGTGCCAGCAGTGATACGGGGAGCCGGGGTTACTACGAGCAGTACTTC. The encoded protein is CASSDTGSRGYYEQYF.

The genes are TRBV9 and TRBJ2-3; TRBD2 is a possible D gene (6 bases). The germline gives CDR1 SGDLS, CDR2 YYNGEE. Trimming left V 4 bases short and J 4 bases short, with 13 bases between. This CDR3 has 14 amino acids. CDR3 sequence: CASSTLASADTQYF. In nucleotides, the CDR3 is TGTGCCAGCAGCACACTAGCTTCCGCAGATACGCAGTATTTT.

This sequence joins TRBV5-1 and TRBJ2-7; 7 bases are shared with TRBD1. With 3 bases clipped from V and 2 bases from J, the junction kept 14 bases outside the gene matches. The length of the CDR3 is 17 residues. Germline CDR1 reads SGHRS; CDR2 reads YFSETQ. CDR3 residues: CASSSYLKPGQTYEQYF. The DNA of the CDR3 is TGCGCCAGCAGCTCGTATTTGAAACCGGGACAGACCTACGAGCAGTACTTC.

In this sample, this clone turned up a few times. This rearrangement joins TRBV2 to TRBJ2-5, with D possibly matching TRBD2 (5 bases). Germline V gene lookup returns CDR1 SNHLY and CDR2 FYNNEI. V dropped 7 bases and J dropped 0 bases, with 12 bases sitting between them. This CDR3 has 14 amino acids. CDR3: CASTSRGYQETQYF. The CDR3, as DNA: TGTGCCAGCACCAGCCGCGGGTACCAAGAGACCCAGTACTTC.

This clone was picked up a small number of times. The J gene is TRBJ1-5, the V gene TRBV19; the D gene is possibly TRBD1 (5 bases). The CDR3 extends over 12 amino acids. V lost 9 bases and J 7 bases, leaving 13 bases between the germline ends. Germline V gene sequence: CDR1 LNHDA, CDR2 SQIVND (reference sequence). The CDR3 loop is CASAGGVQPQHF. In nucleotides, the CDR3 is TGTGCCAGCGCGGGGGGGGTACAGCCCCAGCATTTT.

As for this clone: One junction end disagrees with the germline gene, perhaps due to a read error. The V and J genes are TRBV7-9 and TRBJ1-1; D call uncertain. Germline V gives CDR1 SEHNR, CDR2 FQNEAQ (reference sequence). This CDR3 has 12 amino acids. The CDR3 nucleotides read TGTTCCAGCAGCTCTTCGTTATCTGAAGCTTTCTTT. Its translation: CSSSSSLSEAFF. Combining the CDR3 with reference TRBV7-9 and TRBJ1-1 gives the whole variable domain DTGVSQNPRHKITKRGQNVTFRCDPISEHNRLYWYRQTLGQGPEFLTYFQNEAQLEKSRLLSDRFSAERPKGSFSTLEIQRTEQGDSAMYLCSSSSSLSEAFFGQGTRLTVV.